This passage covers 8 T cell receptor beta chains from one sample sequenced in a study of blood T cells in healthy people across ages. Through a sample-barcoded 5' primer and a J-beta primer mix, a second PCR was run for roughly 7 to 11 cycles. In TCRdb, the 5' RACE reads were re-called with MiXCR into one record per CDR3 protein. The table shows hundreds of thousands of distinct CDR3 sequences, with 40% to 45% occurring only once. Material for sequencing was blood. These receptors originate from a man at least 80 years old in good health.

Comments on this clonotype: A much larger clone lies one base from this, so it may be a read error. CDR3 protein: CSARVGQYERYF. The CDR3 DNA sequence: TGCAGTGCTAGAGTTGGACAATACGAGCGGTACTTC. The V call is TRBV20-1, the J call TRBJ2-7, with D tentatively TRBD1 (5 bases). Germline V CDR1 and CDR2: DFQATT, SNEGSKA (reference sequence). This CDR3 has 12 residues.

This clonotype was counted only a few times. This chain joins TRBV20-1 and TRBJ2-5; 9 bases line up with TRBD1. The J segment lost 2 bases and the V segment lost 5 bases, leaving 3 bases of the junction unmatched. CDR3 length: 13 residues. The germline CDR1 and CDR2 sequences are DFQATT and SNEGSKA (reference sequence). The CDR3 loop is CSAGTGIQETQYF. The CDR3 nucleotides read TGCAGTGCTGGGACAGGGATTCAAGAGACCCAGTACTTC.

V usage is TRBV4-3 and J usage is TRBJ2-1, with D perhaps TRBD2 (6 bases). Germline V CDR1 and CDR2: LGHNA, YSLEER. The CDR3 is 17 residues long. The V end was cut by 0 bases, the J end by 0 bases, with 12 bases between. In DNA form, the CDR3 reads TGCGCCAGCAGCCAAGATACGGCGGGATTCTCCTACAATGAGCAGTTCTTC. Protein product: CASSQDTAGFSYNEQFF.

The chain carries TRBV7-9 and TRBJ1-1, with D hard to call. V lost 4 bases to trimming and J lost 4 bases, with 16 bases between them. CDR3 length equals 15 residues. The germline CDR1 and CDR2 sequences are SEHNR and FQNEAQ (reference sequence). The CDR3 DNA reads as TGTGCCAGCAGCTCCTCCGGGTACGTTATCACTGAAGCTTTCTTT. Its protein is CASSSSGYVITEAFF.

This clonotype was detected only a few times. This chain links TRBV21-1 with TRBJ2-1; TRBD1 is the table's D call, not checked against the DNA. TRBV21-1 is given as a pseudogene. The CDR3 runs 14 residues. The CDR3 DNA reads as TGTGCCACCAACCACCGGGGGCGCGGGAATGAGCAGTTCTTC. Translation gives CATNHRGRGNEQFF.

Concerning this clonotype itself: Given a much more abundant clone one base away, this may be a read error. This chain links TRBV7-2 with TRBJ2-5; 7 bases align to TRBD1. V lost 7 bases and J lost 3; bases outside the gene matches: 8. The CDR3 has 14 amino acids. Germline V gene sequence: CDR1 SGHTA, CDR2 FQGNSA. CDR3 DNA sequence: TGTGCCAGCATCCGTTCGGGACAGAAAGAGACCCAGTACTTC. Its translation is CASIRSGQKETQYF.

The chain is built from TRBV4-3 and TRBJ1-5; D unclear. From germline, CDR1 is LGHNA and CDR2 YSLEER. This CDR3 is built from 14 residues. Trimming removed 1 base at V and 2 bases at J, with 6 bases between. The CDR3 DNA reads TGCGCCAGCAGCCAAGGTCCGGGCAATCAGCCCCAGCATTTT. Protein: CASSQGPGNQPQHF.

This clonotype appeared many times. The rearrangement uses TRBV29-1 and TRBJ2-7; D may be TRBD1 (5 bases). The V gene lost 2 bases and the J gene lost 2 bases, with 16 bases spanning the gap. Germline V lookup: CDR1 SQVTM, CDR2 ANQGSEA. CDR3 length: 15 residues. CDR3 loop: CSVETQATPTYEQYF. The DNA for the CDR3 is TGCAGCGTTGAAACACAGGCAACCCCAACCTACGAGCAGTACTTC.